This T cell receptor (beta chain) is from a study of blood T cell repertoires in COVID-19. TCRdb's copy holds only in-frame clones and misses some; the assay was immunoSEQ multiplex PCR. The sample lists more than 150,000 clones, about 86% occurring once. Trimming stripped 7 bases from V and 3 bases from J, with 15 bases between. CDR1 and CDR2 (germline): SNHLY, FYNNEI. CDR3 size: 15 residues. This chain connects TRBV2 to TRBJ1-4; D is possibly TRBD1 (6 bases). The sample consisted of peripheral blood. The source of this sequence is a man in his 60s with acute or convalescent COVID-19. This chain's CDR3 is CASNSGAGANEKLFF. In nucleotides, the CDR3 is TGTGCCAGCAATAGCGGGGCAGGGGCTAATGAAAAACTGTTTTTT.